A single sample gave rise to the 32 T cell receptor beta chains below, sequenced in a study of blood T cells in healthy people across ages. Primed by a sample-barcoded 5' primer and a J-beta primer mix, a second PCR proceeded for 7 to 11 cycles. TCRdb recomputed calls from the 5' RACE reads with MiXCR, one row per CDR3 protein. The sample lists more than 800,000 distinct CDR3 sequences; under 30% were seen once. The sequencing sample was made of blood. The origin of the receptors is a woman of 80 years or more in good health.

This clonotype appeared a few times. The J gene is TRBJ2-1, the V gene TRBV10-2; 11 bases match TRBD1. CDR3 length: 16 residues. The J segment lost 3 bases and the V segment lost 5 bases, leaving 6 bases of the junction unmatched. Germline V gives CDR1 WSHSY, CDR2 SAAADI. The DNA for the CDR3 is TGCGCCAGCAGTTCCGACGGGACAGGGGGCTACAATGAGCAGTTCTTC. Its protein product is CASSSDGTGGYNEQFF.

Points on this clonotype: The junction does not match germline at one end; this may be a read error. The chain is built from TRBV4-2 and TRBJ2-3, with D possibly matching TRBD2 (6 bases). The CDR3 extends over 14 amino acids. Looked up from germline, CDR1 is LGHNA and CDR2 is YNFKEQ. In DNA, the CDR3 is TGTGCCAGCAGCCATGCGGGAAGGGCAGATACGCGGTATTTT. Protein sequence: CASSHAGRADTRYF.

The V gene is TRBV24-1, the J gene TRBJ1-2, with D tentatively TRBD1 (5 bases). Germline loops: CDR1 KGHDR, CDR2 SFDVKD. Trimming stripped 2 bases from V and 0 bases from J, with 9 bases between. The CDR3 consists of 15 residues. CDR3 sequence: CATSDWGSSNYGYTF. Here the CDR3 DNA reads TGTGCCACCAGTGATTGGGGCAGTTCTAACTATGGCTACACCTTC.

On this clonotype itself: A read error may be the cause here, since a much bigger clone is one base away. The rearrangement joins TRBV3-1 to TRBJ2-3; 11 bases are shared with TRBD2. Germline values: CDR1 LGHDT, CDR2 YNNKEL (reference sequence). The CDR3 has 17 amino acids. The J segment lost 5 bases and the V segment lost 1 base, leaving 8 bases of the junction unmatched. CDR3 amino acids: CASSQACSGGVGDTQYF. Written as DNA, the CDR3 is TGTGCCAGCAGCCAAGCGTGTAGCGGGGGGGTCGGAGATACGCAGTATTTT.

Concerning this clonotype itself: The junction and the germline gene differ at one end; a read error may be behind it. V and J are TRBV7-2 and TRBJ2-5, with TRBD1 matching 8 bases. This CDR3 region has 16 residues. Per germline, CDR1 SGHTA and CDR2 FQGNSA. The CDR3: CASSLSSPGTGGEQYF. As DNA, the CDR3 is TGTGCTAGCAGCTTATCGTCCCCCGGAACAGGGGGTGAGCAGTACTTC.

The sample holds many counts of this clonotype. The V call is TRBV3-1, the J call TRBJ2-1; 7 bases agree with TRBD2. Per the germline V gene, CDR1 is LGHDT and CDR2 is YNNKEL (reference sequence). This CDR3 is 14 amino acids long. After removal of 1 base from V and 6 bases from J, the junction contained 3 bases not matched to a gene. For the CDR3, the DNA is TGTGCCAGCAGCCAAGGTGCGGGGGTCAATGAGCAGTTCTTC. This gives the protein CASSQGAGVNEQFF.

The rearrangement joins TRBV7-9 to TRBJ1-2; 9 bases line up with TRBD1. CDR1 and CDR2 (germline): SEHNR, FQNEAQ (reference sequence). Trimming took 5 bases from V and 11 from J; bases not matched to a gene: 9. This CDR3 has 13 amino acids. Here the CDR3 DNA reads TGTGCCAGCAGCGCACAGGGGGCAGCCGTGTACACCTTC. It codes for CASSAQGAAVYTF.

This clonotype was recorded many times. The chain employs TRBV7-8 and TRBJ2-3, with a weak D call TRBD1 (5 bases). The length of the CDR3 is 13 residues. Germline V gene data show CDR1 as SGHVS and CDR2 as FQNEAQ. The V gene lost 7 bases and the J gene lost 5 bases, with 13 bases spanning the gap. In DNA, the CDR3 is TGTGCCAGCAAGACAGTATGGGTAGATACGCAGTATTTT. Protein product: CASKTVWVDTQYF.

The V call is TRBV24-1, the J call TRBJ1-1, with TRBD1 matching over 9 bases. Germline-derived CDR1 and CDR2 are KGHDR and SFDVKD. The CDR3 sequence is 15 residues long. V dropped 3 bases and J dropped 5; count of bases not matched to a gene: 6. The CDR3 sequence: CATSDAGTGRTEAFF. The DNA for the CDR3 is TGTGCCACCAGTGATGCCGGGACAGGGAGGACTGAAGCTTTCTTT.

This clonotype came up many times. This chain joins TRBV12-3 or TRBV12-4 and TRBJ2-6; 7 bases fit TRBD1. This CDR3 comprises 17 residues. Unmatched junction bases numbered 7, after V lost 5 bases and J lost 0 bases. The chain's CDR3 is CASSPRQGDSGANVLTF. The CDR3 DNA sequence: TGTGCCAGCAGTCCTAGACAGGGCGACTCTGGGGCCAACGTCCTGACTTTC.

This clonotype was detected a few times. The chain is built from TRBV28 and TRBJ1-2; tentative D call: TRBD1 (5 bases). This CDR3 contains 11 residues. Germline lookup yields CDR1 MDHEN and CDR2 SYDVKM. V was shortened by 7 bases and J by 6 bases, with 9 bases between the two germline ends. CDR3 sequence: CASTGVDGYTF. CDR3 nucleotides: TGTGCCAGCACGGGGGTGGATGGCTACACCTTC.

This clonotype was seen repeatedly, ten times or more. This chain uses TRBV4-3 with TRBJ2-1; 9 bases are shared with TRBD1. The V segment lost 0 bases and the J segment 11 bases; nucleotides outside the gene matches: 17. CDR1 LGHNA and CDR2 YSLEER come from the germline V gene. This CDR3 region has 18 residues. CDR3: CASSQDLGTGGVEGKQFF. CDR3 in DNA: TGCGCCAGCAGCCAAGATCTGGGAACAGGGGGCGTTGAGGGGAAGCAGTTCTTC.

The table lists this clonotype with many counts. The chain joins TRBV2 to TRBJ2-7, with a tentative D call TRBD2 (5 bases). CDR1 is SNHLY and CDR2 is FYNNEI in the germline V gene. V was shortened by 4 bases and J by 2 bases, with 12 bases between the two germline ends. The CDR3 has 14 amino acids. DNA of the CDR3: TGTGCCAGCAGTGTAAGGACTCGGACCTACGAGCAGTACTTC. Its protein is CASSVRTRTYEQYF.

In regard to this clonotype: Since no conserved phenylalanine or tryptophan closes the CDR3, a read error is the likely cause. The V gene is TRBV18, the J gene TRBJ2-1; D is perhaps TRBD1 (6 bases). The better agreement between TRBJ2-7 and the DNA end casts doubt on the J call. CDR1 is KGHSH, CDR2 LQKENI, per germline. This CDR3 comprises 15 residues. CDR3 sequence: CASSPQGPTYNEQYL. The DNA for the CDR3 is TGTGCCAGCTCACCCCAGGGGCCTACCTACAATGAGCAGTACTTA.

Concerning this clonotype: A much more abundant neighbour one base away suggests this may be a read error. The chain carries TRBV24-1 and TRBJ2-1, with a possible D match to TRBD1 (7 bases). The length of the CDR3 is 14 residues. Between the trimmed V and J ends, which lost 4 bases and 13 bases, there was a span of 19 bases. Germline V gives CDR1 KGHDR, CDR2 SFDVKD. The CDR3, as DNA: TGTGCCACCAGTGAGACAGGGCCGGGGGAGACCCAGTTCTTC. As protein: CATSETGPGETQFF.

This clonotype showed up just a few times. V and J are TRBV6-2 or TRBV6-3 and TRBJ2-7; D is tentatively TRBD1 or TRBD2 (5 bases each). With 3 bases removed from V and 6 bases from J, the gap between germline ends came to 18 bases. The CDR3 is 15 residues long. Germline V gene data show CDR1 as MNHEY and CDR2 as SVGEGT. The CDR3 DNA reads as TGTGCCAGCAGTTATAGACGGGGACCTTCGGGCGAGCAGTACTTC. Protein product: CASSYRRGPSGEQYF.

This clonotype was found many times. The chain uses TRBV4-3 and TRBJ2-5; D gene unclear. V shed 0 bases and J shed 7 bases, with 12 bases lying between them. The CDR3 has 14 residues. CDR1 and CDR2 from the germline V gene are LGHNA and YSLEER. The chain's CDR3 is CASSQEPGWGTQYF. DNA for the CDR3: TGCGCCAGCAGCCAAGAACCGGGCTGGGGGACCCAGTACTTC.

The rearrangement uses TRBV3-1 and TRBJ2-3; D is unresolved. CDR1 and CDR2 from the germline V gene are LGHDT and YNNKEL (reference sequence). V lost 1 base to trimming and J lost 6 bases, with 11 bases between them. The CDR3 is made up of 14 amino acids. The CDR3 bases are TGTGCCAGCAGCCAAGTGTCCTTTAGTGATACGCAGTATTTT. This sequence encodes CASSQVSFSDTQYF.

This clonotype was found a few times. CDR3 sequence reads: CSATGTSSYEQYF. CDR3 nucleotide sequence: TGCAGTGCGACCGGGACTAGCAGCTACGAGCAGTACTTC. The chain recombines TRBV20-1 with TRBJ2-7; the match to TRBD2 covers 9 bases. Germline values: CDR1 DFQATT, CDR2 SNEGSKA (reference sequence). CDR3 length equals 13 residues. The ends lost 6 bases at V and 3 bases at J; junction bases unmatched: 6.

The sample holds many counts of this clonotype. The chain couples TRBV5-4 to TRBJ1-2; unclear D gene. This CDR3 has 14 amino acids. The V end lost 4 bases, the J end lost 7 bases, and 17 bases lay between the germline ends. Germline CDR1 reads SGHNT; CDR2 reads YYREEE (reference sequence). The CDR3, as DNA: TGTGCCAGCAGCCACGTGGACTTTAACATTGGCTACACCTTC. Translating gives CASSHVDFNIGYTF.

This clonotype was seen ten or more times. The chain recombines TRBV12-3 or TRBV12-4 with TRBJ2-5; D tentatively fits TRBD1 or TRBD2 (6 bases each). Trimming shortened V by 6 bases and J by 5 bases, and 16 bases separated the two germline ends. This CDR3 is built from 14 residues. CDR3 sequence reads: CASSPRGGRETQYF. DNA for the CDR3: TGTGCCAGCAGCCCTCGAGGGGGGCGGGAGACCCAGTACTTC.

V gene TRBV5-1 combines with J gene TRBJ2-1; 11 bases fit TRBD2. CDR1 is SGHRS and CDR2 is YFSETQ in the germline V gene. The CDR3 covers 17 residues. V shed 6 bases and J 2 bases; nucleotides not matched to a gene: 10. CDR3 in DNA: TGCGCCAGCATGGGAGCTAGCGGGGGGTCAGCCTACAATGAGCAGTTCTTC. Encoded protein: CASMGASGGSAYNEQFF.

This clonotype was counted many times. The genes are TRBV6-2 or TRBV6-3 and TRBJ1-6; no reliable D call. Germline V gene lookup returns CDR1 MNHEY and CDR2 SVGEGT. CDR3 size: 16 residues. V was trimmed by 5 bases and J by 6 bases, leaving 17 bases between them. Written as DNA, the CDR3 is TGTGCCAGCAGTACGCGGGCCATCCGTCCTAATTCACCCCTCCACTTT. Its protein product is CASSTRAIRPNSPLHF.

This clonotype was seen at least ten times. The V call is TRBV6-2 or TRBV6-3, the J call TRBJ2-1; 9 nucleotides agree with TRBD2. The CDR3 has 15 amino acids. The V gene end was trimmed by 5 bases and the J gene end by 8 bases; junction bases not matched to a gene: 10. Germline V gives CDR1 MNHEY, CDR2 SVGEGT. The CDR3 loop is CASSVPSGVSDEQFF. DNA of the CDR3: TGTGCCAGCAGTGTCCCTAGCGGGGTTAGTGATGAGCAGTTCTTC.

The rearrangement joins TRBV7-2 to TRBJ2-4; 7 nucleotides match TRBD1. Looked up from germline, CDR1 is SGHTA and CDR2 is FQGNSA. The J segment lost 2 bases and the V segment lost 5 bases, leaving 12 bases of the junction unmatched. This CDR3 contains 17 residues. CDR3 in DNA: TGTGCCAGCAGCCCACCCCAAAGGGGGCTATCCAAAAACATTCAGTACTTC. Its protein is CASSPPQRGLSKNIQYF.

Comment on this clonotype: A much more abundant neighbour one base away suggests this may be a read error. J is TRBJ1-2 and V is TRBV28, with D unresolved. V was cut by 8 bases and J by 3 bases, with 10 bases left in between. The CDR3 is 12 residues long. The germline CDR1 and CDR2 sequences are MDHEN and SYDVKM. CDR3 protein: CASAQRDYGYTF. As DNA, the CDR3 is TGTGCCAGCGCCCAACGGGACTATGGCTACACCTTC.

This clonotype has at least ten counts. J is TRBJ1-5 and V is TRBV20-1; TRBD1 is a possible D gene (5 bases). Per the germline V gene, CDR1 is DFQATT and CDR2 is SNEGSKA (reference sequence). This CDR3 has 15 amino acids. V dropped 6 bases and J dropped 2 bases, with 17 bases sitting between them. CDR3: CSAVLRDGRNQPQHF. The CDR3 region has the DNA TGCAGTGCCGTGCTCCGGGACGGCCGCAATCAGCCCCAGCATTTT.

This clonotype appeared many times. The V and J genes are TRBV2 and TRBJ2-1; D may be TRBD1 (7 bases). The CDR3 loop spans 13 amino acids. Trimming removed 2 bases from V and 8 bases from J, with 10 bases in between. CDR1 is SNHLY and CDR2 is FYNNEI in the germline V gene. CDR3 loop: CASSETRGDEQFF. The CDR3 coding sequence is TGTGCCAGCAGTGAAACCAGGGGGGATGAGCAGTTCTTC. Drawing the rest from reference TRBV2 and TRBJ2-1, the complete variable domain is EPEVTQTPSHQVTQMGQEVILRCVPISNHLYFYWYRQILGQKVEFLVSFYNNEISEKSEIFDDQFSVERPDGSNFTLKIRSTKLEDSAMYFCASSETRGDEQFFGPGTRLTVL.

This chain connects TRBV5-1 to TRBJ1-1; TRBD1 matches at 7 bases. Trimming at V came to 0 bases and at J to 4 bases, leaving 18 bases not matched to a gene. The CDR3 totals 19 residues. Germline CDR1 and CDR2: SGHRS and YFSETQ. The CDR3 sequence is CASSLGDREGNSWITEAFF. As DNA, the CDR3 is TGCGCCAGCAGCTTGGGAGACAGGGAAGGGAATTCTTGGATCACTGAAGCTTTCTTT.

This clonotype was seen only a few times. V is TRBV30 and J is TRBJ2-1, with D unresolved. CDR1 and CDR2 from the germline V gene are GTSNPN and SVGIG (reference sequence). Trimming removed 0 bases from V and 12 bases from J, with 12 bases in between. There are 12 residues in the CDR3. DNA for the CDR3: TGTGCCTGGAGTGTGCAGTCGCGGTTGCAGTTCTTC. It specifies CAWSVQSRLQFF. The whole variable domain, filled in from reference TRBV30 and TRBJ2-1, reads SQTIHQWPATLVQPVGSPLSLECTVEGTSNPNLYWYRQAAGRGLQLLFYSVGIGQISSEVPQNLSASRPQDRQFILSSKKLLLSDSGFYLCAWSVQSRLQFFGPGTRLTVL.

This clonotype has a count of ten or more. This sequence joins TRBV7-2 and TRBJ1-2; D uncertain. This CDR3 region has 15 residues. CDR1 is SGHTA and CDR2 is FQGNSA in the germline V gene. Trimming cost V 5 bases and J 0 bases, with 13 bases left between them. The CDR3 DNA reads TGTGCCAGCAGCCCACGTGGCGACGCTAACTATGGCTACACCTTC. Protein product: CASSPRGDANYGYTF.

This clonotype was found many times. This chain links TRBV7-2 with TRBJ2-1; D gene uncertain. Germline-derived CDR1 and CDR2 are SGHTA and FQGNSA. Trimming took 6 bases from V and 8 from J, leaving 14 bases between them. CDR3 length: 13 residues. The CDR3 reads CASREGGVYEQFF. As DNA, the CDR3 is TGTGCCAGCAGAGAAGGTGGGGTCTATGAGCAGTTCTTC.